This T cell receptor (beta chain) was obtained from a study of T cells in Graves' hyperthyroidism and ophthalmopathy. Findings and limits, study-wide: Ophthalmopathy was distinguished from stable hyperthyroidism by 13 V-J signatures. The model identified upcoming ophthalmopathy a median approximately seven months ahead of onset. In blood, most of the thyroid clonotypes expanded above 0.001 were also present.

RNA transcripts were the template for amplifying TCR beta CDR3 regions. The primer set for the first-round RT-PCR of the TCR CDR3 was HTBI. TCRdb passed the multiplex PCR reads through MiXCR, listing each CDR3 protein once. There are 250,000 to 350,000 distinct CDR3 sequences in the sample; 20% to 25% occur only once, and 50% to 75% lies in the top ten. Germline CDR1 is SGHRS and CDR2 is YFSETQ. This CDR3 comprises 15 residues. Individuals with ophthalmopathy presented a Clinical Activity Score of at least 3, a NOSPECS grade of at least 4 and a duration under 3 months. As to this clonotype: Its antigen is unidentified. A read error may account for a junction end that differs from germline.

This rearrangement joins TRBV5-1 to TRBJ1-4; D not certain. This clonotype was obtained from a man aged 30 to 45 with Graves' ophthalmopathy. What was sequenced was blood. CDR3 residues: CASSPGWATSEKLFF. CDR3 nucleotides: TGCGCCAGCAGCCCGGGGTGGGCAACTAGTGAAAAACTGTTTTTT.